A selection of T cell receptor beta chains follows, all from one sample in a study of vaccination effects on CD4 cells after COVID-19. These TCRs' antigens remain unknown. Here immunoSEQ multiplex PCR was the method, and the copy in TCRdb shows in-frame clones only, minus some. Among roughly 35,000 clones listed, about three quarters were seen once. Sample: CD4+ T cells from PBMCs cultured with HCoV-OC43 spike peptides, taken before COVID-19 vaccination. Every receptor here comes from a human donor who received a COVID-19 vaccine. The CDR3 runs from the conserved cysteine through the conserved F or W. Fields, in order: D gene, clone size, J gene, V gene, CDR3 protein, CDR3 DNA. D genes are given only for firm matches. For some rows the clone size is stated as once, few or many, or as a class when expanded; others skip it.

d_gene: .; abundance: .; j_gene: TRBJ2-1; v_gene: TRBV7-2; CDR3aa: CASSDPGGRGIDEQFF; CDR3nt: TGTGCCAGCAGCGATCCGGGGGGCAGGGGAATCGATGAGCAGTTCTTC
d_gene: .; abundance: .; j_gene: TRBJ1-4; v_gene: TRBV3-1/TRBV3-2; CDR3aa: CASSHMGITNEKLFF; CDR3nt: TGTGCCAGCAGCCATATGGGTATAACTAATGAAAAACTGTTTTTT
d_gene: TRBD1; abundance: many; j_gene: TRBJ1-3; v_gene: TRBV11-2; CDR3aa: CASSSQGTGNTIYF; CDR3nt: TGTGCCAGCAGCTCACAGGGGACTGGAAACACCATATATTTT
d_gene: TRBD2; abundance: once; j_gene: TRBJ2-1; v_gene: TRBV4-1; CDR3aa: CASSQEAGSAGDYNEQFF; CDR3nt: TGCGCCAGCAGCCAAGAAGCGGGAAGCGCGGGGGACTACAATGAGCAGTTCTTC
d_gene: .; abundance: once; j_gene: TRBJ1-6; v_gene: TRBV2; CDR3aa: CASTGASYNSPLHF; CDR3nt: TGTGCCAGCACGGGGGCCTCCTATAATTCACCCCTCCACTTT
d_gene: .; abundance: .; j_gene: TRBJ2-3; v_gene: TRBV4-1; CDR3aa: CASSQGFTDTQYF; CDR3nt: TGCGCCAGCAGCCAAGGTTTCACAGATACGCAGTATTTT
d_gene: .; abundance: .; j_gene: TRBJ1-1; v_gene: TRBV30; CDR3aa: CAWSVRGNEAFF; CDR3nt: TGTGCCTGGAGTGTAAGGGGGAATGAAGCTTTCTTT
d_gene: .; abundance: .; j_gene: TRBJ2-6; v_gene: TRBV12-3/TRBV12-4; CDR3aa: CASSFSGANVLTF; CDR3nt: TGTGCCAGCAGTTTCTCGGGGGCCAACGTCCTGACTTTC
d_gene: TRBD1; abundance: .; j_gene: TRBJ2-7; v_gene: TRBV20-1; CDR3aa: CSASYLKRPRDRSSYEQYF; CDR3nt: TGCAGTGCTAGTTACCTTAAGAGGCCTAGGGACAGGAGCTCCTACGAGCAGTACTTC
d_gene: TRBD1; abundance: few; j_gene: TRBJ1-2; v_gene: TRBV6-5; CDR3aa: CASRRDSNYGYTF; CDR3nt: TGTGCCAGCAGGCGGGACAGTAACTATGGCTACACCTTC
d_gene: .; abundance: .; j_gene: TRBJ1-3; v_gene: TRBV14; CDR3aa: CASSQEARGNTIYF; CDR3nt: TGTGCCAGCAGCCAAGAGGCCCGGGGAAACACCATATATTTT
d_gene: .; abundance: .; j_gene: TRBJ2-1; v_gene: TRBV27; CDR3aa: CASSLNEGLVFNEQFF; CDR3nt: TGTGCCAGCAGTTTAAATGAGGGATTAGTATTCAATGAGCAGTTCTTC
d_gene: .; abundance: .; j_gene: TRBJ1-2; v_gene: TRBV6-5; CDR3aa: CASSRDRIYGYTF; CDR3nt: TGTGCCAGCAGTAGAGACAGGATCTATGGCTACACCTTC
d_gene: .; abundance: .; j_gene: TRBJ2-3; v_gene: TRBV3-1/TRBV3-2; CDR3aa: CASSQRGHGADTQYF; CDR3nt: TGTGCCAGCAGCCAAAGAGGGCACGGGGCAGATACGCAGTATTTT
d_gene: .; abundance: .; j_gene: TRBJ2-3; v_gene: TRBV7-3; CDR3aa: CASSFRGTDTQYF; CDR3nt: TGTGCCAGCAGCTTCAGGGGCACAGATACGCAGTATTTT
d_gene: .; abundance: .; j_gene: TRBJ1-2; v_gene: TRBV4-1; CDR3aa: CASSQEGVGGIYGYTF; CDR3nt: TGCGCCAGCAGCCAAGAAGGGGTCGGAGGTATTTATGGCTACACCTTC
d_gene: .; abundance: .; j_gene: TRBJ1-6; v_gene: TRBV3-1/TRBV3-2; CDR3aa: CASNDGPDSPLHF; CDR3nt: TGTGCCAGCAATGACGGACCGGATTCACCCCTCCACTTT
d_gene: .; abundance: .; j_gene: TRBJ1-4; v_gene: TRBV2; CDR3aa: CASRREATNEKLFF; CDR3nt: TGTGCCAGCAGAAGGGAAGCAACTAATGAAAAACTGTTTTTT
d_gene: TRBD1; abundance: .; j_gene: TRBJ2-5; v_gene: TRBV5-5; CDR3aa: CASSYRGETQYF; CDR3nt: TGTGCCAGCAGCTACAGGGGAGAGACCCAGTACTTC
d_gene: TRBD1; abundance: .; j_gene: TRBJ2-2; v_gene: TRBV24-1; CDR3aa: CATSDSGTGSTGELFF; CDR3nt: TGTGCCACCAGTGATTCCGGGACAGGGTCCACCGGGGAGCTGTTTTTT
d_gene: .; abundance: .; j_gene: TRBJ1-2; v_gene: TRBV19; CDR3aa: CASSMELKGYGYTF; CDR3nt: TGTGCCAGTAGTATGGAACTGAAAGGGTATGGCTACACCTTC
d_gene: .; abundance: .; j_gene: TRBJ2-1; v_gene: TRBV11-2; CDR3aa: CASTSPWLMPEQFF; CDR3nt: TGTGCCAGCACTAGCCCCTGGCTTATGCCTGAGCAGTTCTTC